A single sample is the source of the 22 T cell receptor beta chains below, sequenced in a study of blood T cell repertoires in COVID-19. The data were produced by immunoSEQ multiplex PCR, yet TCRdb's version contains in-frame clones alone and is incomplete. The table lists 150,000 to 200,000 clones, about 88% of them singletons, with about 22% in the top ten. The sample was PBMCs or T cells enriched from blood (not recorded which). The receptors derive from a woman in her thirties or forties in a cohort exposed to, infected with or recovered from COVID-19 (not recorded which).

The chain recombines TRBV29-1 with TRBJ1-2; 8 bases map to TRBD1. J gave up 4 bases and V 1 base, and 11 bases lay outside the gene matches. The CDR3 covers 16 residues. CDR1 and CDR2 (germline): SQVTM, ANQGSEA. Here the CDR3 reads CSVEASAAGGIYGYTF. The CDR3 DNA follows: TGCAGCGTTGAAGCATCAGCGGCAGGGGGCATCTATGGCTACACCTTC.

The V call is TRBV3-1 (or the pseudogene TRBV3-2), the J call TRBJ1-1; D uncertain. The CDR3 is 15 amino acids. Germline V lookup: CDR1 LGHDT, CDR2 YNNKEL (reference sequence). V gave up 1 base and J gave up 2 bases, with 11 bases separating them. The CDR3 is CASSQVVRQNTEAFF. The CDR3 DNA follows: TGTGCCAGCAGCCAAGTCGTCAGACAAAACACTGAAGCTTTCTTT.

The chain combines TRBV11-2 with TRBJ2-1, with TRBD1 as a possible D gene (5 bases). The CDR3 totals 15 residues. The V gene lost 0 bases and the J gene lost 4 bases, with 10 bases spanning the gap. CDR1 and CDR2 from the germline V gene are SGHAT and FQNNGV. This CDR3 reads CASSLEQDLYNEQFF. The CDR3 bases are TGTGCCAGCAGCTTAGAACAGGACCTTTACAATGAGCAGTTCTTC.

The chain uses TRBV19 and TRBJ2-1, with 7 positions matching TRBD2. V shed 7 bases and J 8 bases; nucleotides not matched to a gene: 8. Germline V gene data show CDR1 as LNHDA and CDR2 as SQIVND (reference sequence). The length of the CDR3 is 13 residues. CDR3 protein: CASMKRGLDEQFF. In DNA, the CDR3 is TGTGCCAGTATGAAGCGGGGTCTGGATGAGCAGTTCTTC.

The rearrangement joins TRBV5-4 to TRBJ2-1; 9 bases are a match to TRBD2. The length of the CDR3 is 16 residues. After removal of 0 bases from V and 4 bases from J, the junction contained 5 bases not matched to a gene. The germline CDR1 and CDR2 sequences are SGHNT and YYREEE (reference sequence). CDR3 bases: TGTGCCAGCAGCTTGGGGGCTAGCGGGGATTACAATGAGCAGTTCTTC. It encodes CASSLGASGDYNEQFF. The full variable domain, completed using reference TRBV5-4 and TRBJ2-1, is ETGVTQSPTHLIKTRGQQVTLRCSSQSGHNTVSWYQQALGQGPQFIFQYYREEENGRGNFPPRFSGLQFPNYSSELNVNALELDDSALYLCASSLGASGDYNEQFFGPGTRLTVL.

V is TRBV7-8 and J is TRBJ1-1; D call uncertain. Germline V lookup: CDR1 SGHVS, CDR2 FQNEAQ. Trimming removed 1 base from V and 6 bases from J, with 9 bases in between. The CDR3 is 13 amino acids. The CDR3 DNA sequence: TGTGCCAGCAGCTTAGGGCCCTCGTCTGAAGCTTTCTTT. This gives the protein CASSLGPSSEAFF.

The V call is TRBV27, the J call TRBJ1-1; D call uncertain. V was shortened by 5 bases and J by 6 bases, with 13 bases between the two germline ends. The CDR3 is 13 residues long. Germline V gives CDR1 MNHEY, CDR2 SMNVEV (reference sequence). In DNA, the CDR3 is TGTGCCAGCAGTCTAACCGTCCGCGCTGAAGCTTTCTTT. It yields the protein CASSLTVRAEAFF.

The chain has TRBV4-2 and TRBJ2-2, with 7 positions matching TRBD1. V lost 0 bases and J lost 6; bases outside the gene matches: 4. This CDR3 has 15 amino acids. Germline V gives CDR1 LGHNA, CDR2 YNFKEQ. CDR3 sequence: CASSQEQGSAGELFF. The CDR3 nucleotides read TGTGCCAGCAGCCAAGAACAGGGGTCCGCCGGGGAGCTGTTTTTT.

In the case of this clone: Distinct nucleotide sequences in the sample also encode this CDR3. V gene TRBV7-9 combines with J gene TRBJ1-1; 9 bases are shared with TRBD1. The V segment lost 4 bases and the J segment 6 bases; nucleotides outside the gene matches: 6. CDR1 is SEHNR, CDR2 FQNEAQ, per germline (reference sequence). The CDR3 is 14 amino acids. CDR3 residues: CASSSGQGISEAFF. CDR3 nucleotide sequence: TGTGCCAGCAGCTCGGGACAGGGAATTTCTGAAGCTTTCTTT.

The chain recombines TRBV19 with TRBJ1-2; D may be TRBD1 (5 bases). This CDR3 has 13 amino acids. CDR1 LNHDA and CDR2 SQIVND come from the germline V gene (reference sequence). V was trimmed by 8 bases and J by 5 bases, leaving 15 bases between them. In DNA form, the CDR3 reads TGTGCCAGTTCCGCAGGGTTGGGGTATGGCTACACCTTC. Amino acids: CASSAGLGYGYTF.

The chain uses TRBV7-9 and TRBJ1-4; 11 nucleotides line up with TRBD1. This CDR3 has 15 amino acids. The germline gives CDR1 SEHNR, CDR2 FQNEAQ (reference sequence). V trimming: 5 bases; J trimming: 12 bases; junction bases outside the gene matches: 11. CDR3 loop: CASSDDGQGAKELFF. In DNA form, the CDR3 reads TGTGCCAGCAGCGATGACGGACAGGGGGCGAAGGAACTGTTTTTT.

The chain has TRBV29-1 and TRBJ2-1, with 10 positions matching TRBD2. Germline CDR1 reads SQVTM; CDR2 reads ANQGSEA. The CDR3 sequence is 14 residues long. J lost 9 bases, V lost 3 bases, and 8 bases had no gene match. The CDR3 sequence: CSVDAAGGPGEQFF. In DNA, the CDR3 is TGCAGCGTTGATGCAGCGGGGGGGCCCGGTGAGCAGTTCTTC.

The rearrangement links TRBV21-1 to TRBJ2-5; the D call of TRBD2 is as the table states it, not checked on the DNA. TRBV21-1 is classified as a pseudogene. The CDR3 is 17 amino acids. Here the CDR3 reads CASSKAGLAGGRETQYF. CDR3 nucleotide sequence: TGTGCCAGCAGCAAAGCGGGACTAGCGGGGGGGCGAGAGACCCAGTACTTC.

Here the CDR3 reads CASSVHPLVQGIEAEAFF. As DNA, the CDR3 is TGTGCCAGCAGTGTTCATCCATTAGTGCAGGGGATCGAGGCTGAAGCTTTCTTT. The rearrangement uses TRBV6-2 or TRBV6-3 and TRBJ1-1, with D possibly matching TRBD1 (6 bases). With 5 bases removed from V and 6 bases from J, the gap between germline ends came to 28 bases. CDR1 and CDR2 from the germline V gene are MNHEY and SVGEGT. There are 18 residues in the CDR3.

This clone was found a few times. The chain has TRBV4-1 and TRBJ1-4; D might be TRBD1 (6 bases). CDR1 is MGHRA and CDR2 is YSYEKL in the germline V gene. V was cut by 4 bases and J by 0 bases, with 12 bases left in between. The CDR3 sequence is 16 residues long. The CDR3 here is CASSLYDRTTNEKLFF. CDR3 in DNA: TGCGCCAGCAGCCTTTACGACAGGACAACTAATGAAAAACTGTTTTTT.

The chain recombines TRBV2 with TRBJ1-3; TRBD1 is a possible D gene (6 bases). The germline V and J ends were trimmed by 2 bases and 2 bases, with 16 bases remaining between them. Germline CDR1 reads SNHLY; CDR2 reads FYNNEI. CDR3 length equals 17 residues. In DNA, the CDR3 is TGTGCCAGCAGTGAACGGACAGTTTTCTACGCTGGAAACACCATATATTTT. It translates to CASSERTVFYAGNTIYF. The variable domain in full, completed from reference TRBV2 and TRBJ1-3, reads EPEVTQTPSHQVTQMGQEVILRCVPISNHLYFYWYRQILGQKVEFLVSFYNNEISEKSEIFDDQFSVERPDGSNFTLKIRSTKLEDSAMYFCASSERTVFYAGNTIYFGEGSWLTVV.

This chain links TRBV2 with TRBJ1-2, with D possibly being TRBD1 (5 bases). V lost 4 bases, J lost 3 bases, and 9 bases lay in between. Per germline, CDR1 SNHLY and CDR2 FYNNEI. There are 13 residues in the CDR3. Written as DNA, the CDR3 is TGTGCCAGCAGTGGGGGGGTTGACTATGGCTACACCTTC. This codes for CASSGGVDYGYTF.

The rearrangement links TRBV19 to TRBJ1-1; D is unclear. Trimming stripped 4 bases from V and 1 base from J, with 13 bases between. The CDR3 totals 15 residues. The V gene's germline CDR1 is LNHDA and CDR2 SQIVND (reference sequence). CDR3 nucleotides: TGTGCCAGTAGTACCCCCCGCGGTCGGAACACTGAAGCTTTCTTT. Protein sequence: CASSTPRGRNTEAFF.

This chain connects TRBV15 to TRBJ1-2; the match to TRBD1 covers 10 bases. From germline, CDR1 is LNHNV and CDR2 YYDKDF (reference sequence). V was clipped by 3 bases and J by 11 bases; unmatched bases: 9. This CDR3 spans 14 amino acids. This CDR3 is CATSSLWDRGGYTF. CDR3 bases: TGTGCCACCAGCAGTTTGTGGGACAGGGGAGGTTACACCTTC. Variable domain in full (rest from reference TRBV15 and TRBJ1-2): DAMVIQNPRYQVTQFGKPVTLSCSQTLNHNVMYWYQQKSSQAPKLLFHYYDKDFNNEADTPDNFQSRRPNTSFCFLDIRSPGLGDTAMYLCATSSLWDRGGYTFGSGTRLTVV.

DNA for the CDR3: TGTGCCAGCAGCCCTTGGACAGGGGCTGGAAACACCATATATTTT. Residues: CASSPWTGAGNTIYF. V and J are TRBV7-8 and TRBJ1-3, with 9 bases identical to TRBD1. The CDR3 consists of 15 residues. The trim removed 5 bases at V and 2 bases at J, leaving 4 bases unmatched. Germline CDR1 is SGHVS and CDR2 is FQNEAQ.

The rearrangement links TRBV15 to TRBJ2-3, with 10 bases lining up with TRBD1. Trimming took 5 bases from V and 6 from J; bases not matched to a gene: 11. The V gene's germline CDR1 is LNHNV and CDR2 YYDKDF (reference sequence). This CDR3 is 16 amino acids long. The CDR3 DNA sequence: TGTGCCACCAGCCTTGGTGGGACAGGGGACGTGGATACGCAGTATTTT. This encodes CATSLGGTGDVDTQYF.

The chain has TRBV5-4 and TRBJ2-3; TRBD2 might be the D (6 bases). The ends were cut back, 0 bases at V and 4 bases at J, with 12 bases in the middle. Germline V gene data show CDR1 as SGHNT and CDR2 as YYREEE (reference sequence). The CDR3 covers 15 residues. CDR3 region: CASSLARRLADTQYF. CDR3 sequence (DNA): TGTGCCAGCAGCTTGGCCCGGCGACTAGCAGATACGCAGTATTTT.